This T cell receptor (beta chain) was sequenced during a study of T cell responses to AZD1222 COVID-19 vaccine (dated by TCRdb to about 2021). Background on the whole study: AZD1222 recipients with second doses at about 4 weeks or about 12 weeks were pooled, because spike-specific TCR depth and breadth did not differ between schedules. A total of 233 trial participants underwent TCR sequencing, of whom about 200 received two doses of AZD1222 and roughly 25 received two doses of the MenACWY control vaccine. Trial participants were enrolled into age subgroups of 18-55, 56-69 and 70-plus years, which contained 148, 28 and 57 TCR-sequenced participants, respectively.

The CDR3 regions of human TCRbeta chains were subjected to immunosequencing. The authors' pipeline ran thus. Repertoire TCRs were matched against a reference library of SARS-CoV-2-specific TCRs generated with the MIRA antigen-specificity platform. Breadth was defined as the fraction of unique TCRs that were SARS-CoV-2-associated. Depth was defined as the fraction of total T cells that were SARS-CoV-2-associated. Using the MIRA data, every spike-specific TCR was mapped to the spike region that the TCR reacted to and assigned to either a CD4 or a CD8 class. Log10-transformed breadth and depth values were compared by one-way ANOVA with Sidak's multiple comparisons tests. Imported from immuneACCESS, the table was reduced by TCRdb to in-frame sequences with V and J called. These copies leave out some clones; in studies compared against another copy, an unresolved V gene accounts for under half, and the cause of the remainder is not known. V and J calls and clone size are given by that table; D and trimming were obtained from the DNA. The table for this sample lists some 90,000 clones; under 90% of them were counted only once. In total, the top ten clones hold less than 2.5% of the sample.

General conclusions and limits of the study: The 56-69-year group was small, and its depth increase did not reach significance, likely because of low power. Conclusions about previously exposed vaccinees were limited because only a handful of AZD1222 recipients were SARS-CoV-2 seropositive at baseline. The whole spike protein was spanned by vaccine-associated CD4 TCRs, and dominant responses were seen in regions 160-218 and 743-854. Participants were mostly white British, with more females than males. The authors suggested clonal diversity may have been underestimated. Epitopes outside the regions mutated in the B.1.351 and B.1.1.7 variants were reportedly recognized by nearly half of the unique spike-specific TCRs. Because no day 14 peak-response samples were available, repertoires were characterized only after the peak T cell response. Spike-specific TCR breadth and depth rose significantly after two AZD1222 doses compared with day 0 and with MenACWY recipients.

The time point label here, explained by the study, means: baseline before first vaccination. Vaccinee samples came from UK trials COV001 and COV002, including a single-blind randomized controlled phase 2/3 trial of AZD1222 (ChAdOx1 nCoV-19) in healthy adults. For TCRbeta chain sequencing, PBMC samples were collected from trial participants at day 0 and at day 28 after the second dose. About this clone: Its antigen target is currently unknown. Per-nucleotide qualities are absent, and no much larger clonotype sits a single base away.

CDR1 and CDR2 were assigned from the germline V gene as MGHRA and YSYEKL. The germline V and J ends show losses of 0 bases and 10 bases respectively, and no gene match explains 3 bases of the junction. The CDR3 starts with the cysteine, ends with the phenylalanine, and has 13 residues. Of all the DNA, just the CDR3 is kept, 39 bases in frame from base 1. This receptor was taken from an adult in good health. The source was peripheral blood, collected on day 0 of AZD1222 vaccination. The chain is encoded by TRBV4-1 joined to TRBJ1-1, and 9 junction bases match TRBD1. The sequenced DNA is TGCGCCAGCAGCCAAGAGGGACAGGGTAGAGCTTTCTTT. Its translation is CASSQEGQGRAFF.